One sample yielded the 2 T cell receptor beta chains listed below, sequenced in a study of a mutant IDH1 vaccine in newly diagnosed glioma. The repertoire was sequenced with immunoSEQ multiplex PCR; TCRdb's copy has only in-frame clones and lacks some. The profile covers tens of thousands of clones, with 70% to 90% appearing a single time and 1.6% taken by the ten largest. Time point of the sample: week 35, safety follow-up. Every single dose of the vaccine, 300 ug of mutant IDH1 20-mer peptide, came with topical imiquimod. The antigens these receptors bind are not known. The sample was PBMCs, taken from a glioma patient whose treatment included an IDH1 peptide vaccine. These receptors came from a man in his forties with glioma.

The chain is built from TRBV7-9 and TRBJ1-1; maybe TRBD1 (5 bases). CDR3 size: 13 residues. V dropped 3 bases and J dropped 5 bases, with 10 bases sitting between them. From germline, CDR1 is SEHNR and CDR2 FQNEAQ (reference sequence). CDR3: CASSLGVGTEAFF. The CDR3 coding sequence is TGTGCCAGCAGCTTGGGGGTTGGGACTGAAGCTTTCTTT.

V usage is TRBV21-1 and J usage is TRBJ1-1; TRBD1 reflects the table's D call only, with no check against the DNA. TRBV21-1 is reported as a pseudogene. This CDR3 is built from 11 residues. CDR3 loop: CATGGQGATFF. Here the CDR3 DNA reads TGTGCCACCGGAGGACAGGGGGCGACTTTCTTT.